The present entry profiles one T cell receptor (beta chain) with its context. The data originate from a study of cytomegalovirus exposure and HLA in healthy donors. The overall study: Unique TCRs from HLA-typed donors, around 79 million of them, were held in an early data release.

Healthy bone marrow donors made up the donors. CDR3 length equals 17 residues. The germline gives CDR1 KGHSH, CDR2 LQKENI. V was clipped by 0 bases and J by 5 bases, with 18 bases between them. Use of 60 Vbeta and 13 Jbeta primers characterized the PCR. Here immunoSEQ multiplex PCR was the method, and the copy in TCRdb shows in-frame clones only, minus some. The sample shows roughly 140,000 clones, around 75% of them seen only once. V is TRBV18 and J is TRBJ2-3; the D gene is possibly TRBD1 (6 bases). The clonotype comes from a man in his fifties or sixties in good health and CMV-seronegative. The sequenced sample consisted of PBMCs. CDR3 sequence reads: CASSPPPGQGSRDTQYF. The CDR3 coding sequence is TGTGCCAGCTCACCACCACCGGGGCAGGGGTCGAGAGATACGCAGTATTTT.